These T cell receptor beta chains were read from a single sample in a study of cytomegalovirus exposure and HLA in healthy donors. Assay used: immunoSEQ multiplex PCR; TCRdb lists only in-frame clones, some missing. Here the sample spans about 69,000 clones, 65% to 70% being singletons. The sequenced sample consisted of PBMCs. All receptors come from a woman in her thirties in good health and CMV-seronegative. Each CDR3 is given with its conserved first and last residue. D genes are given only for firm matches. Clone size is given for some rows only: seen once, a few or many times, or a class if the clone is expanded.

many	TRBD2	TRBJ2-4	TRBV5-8	CASSFSGGGNIQYF	TGTGCCAGCAGTTTTAGCGGGGGTGGGAACATTCAGTACTTC
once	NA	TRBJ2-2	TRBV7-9	CASSLGPGGFTGELFF	TGTGCCAGCAGCTTAGGGCCAGGGGGGTTCACCGGGGAGCTGTTTTTT
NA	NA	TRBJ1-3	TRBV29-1	CSVDVRGVGNTIYF	TGCAGCGTTGATGTCAGGGGAGTTGGAAACACCATATATTTT
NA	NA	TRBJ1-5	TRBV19	CASQKTAGNQPQHF	TGTGCCAGCCAAAAGACAGCAGGGAATCAGCCCCAGCATTTT
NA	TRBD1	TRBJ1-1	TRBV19	CASSPLDRAGTEAFF	TGTGCCAGTAGTCCCCTTGACAGGGCAGGCACTGAAGCTTTCTTT
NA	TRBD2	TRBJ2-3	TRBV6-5	CATQRGVGSDTQYF	TGTGCCACCCAGCGGGGGGTGGGGTCAGATACGCAGTATTTT
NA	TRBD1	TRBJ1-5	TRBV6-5	CASSSGQVSNQPQHF	TGTGCCAGCAGTTCGGGACAGGTCAGCAATCAGCCCCAGCATTTT
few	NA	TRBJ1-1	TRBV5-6	CASSSEGTEAFF	TGTGCCAGCAGCTCCGAGGGCACTGAAGCTTTCTTT
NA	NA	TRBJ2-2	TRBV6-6	CASSYSSRVTGELFF	TGTGCCAGCAGTTACTCCTCCCGGGTCACCGGGGAGCTGTTTTTT
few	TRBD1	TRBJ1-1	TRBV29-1	CSVSGTVYTEAFF	TGCAGCGTCTCCGGGACAGTCTACACTGAAGCTTTCTTT
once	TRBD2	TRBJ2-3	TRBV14	CASSPTGLAKTDTQYF	TGTGCCAGCAGCCCAACGGGACTAGCGAAGACAGATACGCAGTATTTT
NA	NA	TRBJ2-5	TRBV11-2	CASRGGGTQYF	TGTGCCAGCCGGGGTGGAGGGACCCAGTACTTC
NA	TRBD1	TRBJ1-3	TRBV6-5	CASSFWTGGENTIYF	TGTGCCAGCAGTTTCTGGACAGGGGGTGAAAACACCATATATTTT
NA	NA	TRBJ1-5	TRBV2	CASGGLGNQPQHF	TGTGCCAGCGGGGGGTTAGGCAATCAGCCCCAGCATTTT
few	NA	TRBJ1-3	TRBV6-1	CASEDGHSGNTIYF	TGTGCCAGTGAGGACGGACACTCTGGAAACACCATATATTTT
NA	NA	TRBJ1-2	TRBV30	CAWSVWSGGDGYTF	TGTGCCTGGAGTGTATGGTCGGGGGGGGATGGCTACACCTTC
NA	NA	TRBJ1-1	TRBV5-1	CASSLQEGYTEAFF	TGCGCCAGCAGCTTGCAGGAGGGTTACACTGAAGCTTTCTTT
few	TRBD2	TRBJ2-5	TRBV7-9	CASSSPAGGQETQYF	TGTGCCAGCAGCTCCCCAGCGGGGGGCCAAGAGACCCAGTACTTC
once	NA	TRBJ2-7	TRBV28	CASSLSGEQYF	TGTGCCAGCAGTTTGAGCGGCGAGCAGTACTTC
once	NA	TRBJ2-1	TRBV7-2	CASSLDLANEQFF	TGTGCCAGCAGCTTAGACCTAGCGAATGAGCAGTTCTTC
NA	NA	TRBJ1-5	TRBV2	CASHKGAERNQPQHF	TGTGCCAGCCACAAAGGGGCGGAACGTAATCAGCCCCAGCATTTT
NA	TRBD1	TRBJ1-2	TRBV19	CASSLATGNYGYTF	TGTGCCAGTAGTTTAGCGACAGGGAACTATGGCTACACCTTC
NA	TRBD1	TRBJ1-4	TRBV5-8	CASSLSGTGREKLFF	TGTGCCAGCAGCTTGTCCGGGACAGGGAGGGAAAAACTGTTTTTT
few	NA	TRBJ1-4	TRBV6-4	CASRRSQGESELFF	TGTGCCAGCCGACGGTCACAGGGAGAGTCGGAACTGTTTTTT
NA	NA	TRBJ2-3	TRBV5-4	CASSLDAVQYF	TGTGCCAGCAGCTTGGATGCGGTGCAGTATTTT
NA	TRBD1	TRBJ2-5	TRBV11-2	CASSFYRDRKETQYF	TGTGCCAGCAGCTTCTACCGGGACAGGAAAGAGACCCAGTACTTC
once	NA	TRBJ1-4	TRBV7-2	CASSLAQRGEKLFF	TGTGCCAGCAGCTTAGCGCAGCGGGGGGAAAAACTGTTTTTT
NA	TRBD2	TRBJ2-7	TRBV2	CASGRLAGGLYEQYF	TGTGCCAGCGGACGACTAGCGGGGGGGCTCTACGAGCAGTACTTC
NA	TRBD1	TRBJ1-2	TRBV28	CASSFQGANYGYTF	TGTGCCAGCAGTTTTCAGGGGGCTAACTATGGCTACACCTTC
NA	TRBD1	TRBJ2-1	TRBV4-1	CASSQGTGPSYNEQFF	TGCGCCAGCAGCCAAGGGACAGGGCCTTCCTACAATGAGCAGTTCTTC
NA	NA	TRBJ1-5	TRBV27	CASSPAGAYNQPQHF	TGTGCCAGCAGTCCAGCGGGGGCTTACAATCAGCCCCAGCATTTT
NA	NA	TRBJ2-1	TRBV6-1	CASSDTLLADAPDEQFF	TGTGCCAGCAGTGACACTTTACTAGCAGACGCTCCCGATGAGCAGTTCTTC
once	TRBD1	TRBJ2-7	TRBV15	CATSKTGQPYEQYF	TGTGCCACCAGTAAGACAGGGCAACCCTACGAGCAGTACTTC
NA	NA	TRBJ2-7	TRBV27	CASSPSRGYYEQYF	TGTGCCAGCAGTCCGAGTCGGGGTTACTACGAGCAGTACTTC
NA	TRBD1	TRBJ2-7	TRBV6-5	CASRAWTGDPYEQYF	TGTGCCAGCAGAGCTTGGACAGGGGATCCCTACGAGCAGTACTTC
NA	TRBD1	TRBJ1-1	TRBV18	CASSRPEGATEAFF	TGTGCCAGCTCACGACCGGAGGGGGCGACTGAAGCTTTCTTT
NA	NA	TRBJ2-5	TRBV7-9	CASSLGQGGGEETQYF	TGTGCCAGCAGCTTAGGGCAGGGAGGGGGAGAGGAGACCCAGTACTTC
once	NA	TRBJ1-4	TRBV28	CASSLEGEKLFF	TGTGCCAGCAGTTTGGAGGGTGAAAAACTGTTTTTT
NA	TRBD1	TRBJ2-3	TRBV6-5	CASSLQGRTDTQYF	TGTGCCAGCAGTTTACAGGGGCGAACAGATACGCAGTATTTT
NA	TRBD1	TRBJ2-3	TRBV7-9	CATSTGGGTDTQYF	TGTGCCACCTCGACAGGGGGTGGCACAGATACGCAGTATTTT
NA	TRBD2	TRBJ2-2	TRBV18	CASSPLGGGDRTGELFF	TGTGCCAGCTCACCACTCGGGGGGGGCGACAGGACCGGGGAGCTGTTTTTT
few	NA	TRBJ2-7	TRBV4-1	CASSLPGLTFSYEQYF	TGCGCCAGCAGCCTACCGGGACTCACATTCTCCTACGAGCAGTACTTC
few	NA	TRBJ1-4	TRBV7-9	CASSFFAGINEKLFF	TGTGCCAGCAGTTTTTTTGCAGGGATAAATGAAAAACTGTTTTTT
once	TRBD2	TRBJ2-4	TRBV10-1	CASSESTPGGAKNIQYF	TGCGCCAGCAGTGAGTCGACCCCCGGGGGGGCCAAAAACATTCAGTACTTC
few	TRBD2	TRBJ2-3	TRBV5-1	CASATLDIAGSSTDTQYF	TGCGCCAGCGCAACACTAGATATAGCGGGGTCTAGCACAGATACGCAGTATTTT
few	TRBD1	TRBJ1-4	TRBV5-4	CASSILTTGGEKLFF	TGTGCCAGCAGCATTCTAACGACAGGGGGGGAAAAACTGTTTTTT
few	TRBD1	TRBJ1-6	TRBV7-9	CASSLGVGQGERRVSPLHF	TGTGCCAGCAGCTTAGGGGTGGGACAGGGTGAGAGGCGAGTCTCACCCCTCCACTTT
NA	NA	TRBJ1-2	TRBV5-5	CASSLASAGAYGYTF	TGTGCCAGCAGCTTGGCCTCGGCAGGGGCCTATGGCTACACCTTC
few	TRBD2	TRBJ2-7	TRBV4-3	CASSQDLAGGLSEQYF	TGCGCCAGCAGCCAAGACCTAGCGGGGGGGCTAAGCGAGCAGTACTTC
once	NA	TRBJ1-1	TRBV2	CASSSLGNTEAFF	TGTGCCAGCAGTTCCCTAGGGAACACTGAAGCTTTCTTT
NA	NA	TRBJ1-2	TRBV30	CACTLGRVYGYTF	TGTGCCTGCACCCTGGGCAGGGTCTATGGCTACACCTTC
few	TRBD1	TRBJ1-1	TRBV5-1	CASSPRTGGGTEAFF	TGCGCCAGCAGCCCGAGGACAGGGGGTGGCACTGAAGCTTTCTTT
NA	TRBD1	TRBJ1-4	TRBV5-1	CASSLAPTGRREKLFF	TGCGCCAGCAGCTTGGCCCCGACAGGGAGAAGGGAAAAACTGTTTTTT
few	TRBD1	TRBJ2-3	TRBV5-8	CASSYGQGTDTQYF	TGTGCCAGCAGCTACGGACAGGGGACAGATACGCAGTATTTT
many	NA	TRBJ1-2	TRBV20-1	CSARGGNGYTF	TGCAGTGCCAGAGGAGGGAATGGCTACACCTTC
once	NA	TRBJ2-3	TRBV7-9	CASSLVQGRTDTQYF	TGTGCCAGCAGCTTAGTTCAGGGAAGGACAGATACGCAGTATTTT
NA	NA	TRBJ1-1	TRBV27	CASFDGLLNTEAFF	TGTGCCAGCTTCGACGGACTGCTCAACACTGAAGCTTTCTTT
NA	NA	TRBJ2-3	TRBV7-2	CASSLFEGTDTQYF	TGTGCCAGCAGCTTATTTGAGGGCACAGATACGCAGTATTTT
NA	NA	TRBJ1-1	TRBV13	CASSLGQGWNTEAFF	TGTGCCAGCAGCTTAGGACAGGGATGGAACACTGAAGCTTTCTTT
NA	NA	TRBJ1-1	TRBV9	CASSVSRGNTEAFF	TGTGCCAGCAGCGTAAGTCGGGGGAACACTGAAGCTTTCTTT